The clone carrying this T cell receptor beta chain was detected only a few times. The antigen is undetermined. Only patients with spare fresh-frozen tumor and over two years of follow-up were included. All glioblastoma patients lacked an isocitrate dehydrogenase mutation. These data belong to a study of glioma-infiltrating T cells after dendritic cell vaccination. Points from the study as a whole: The cohort had few patients with full blood and tumor sets.

Profiling relied on immunoSEQ multiplex PCR, and the TCRdb table lists in-frame clones only, not all of them. The table has fewer than 45,000 clones, around 80% seen once. V lost 2 bases to trimming and J lost 9 bases, with 14 bases between them. In germline, CDR1 is PRHDT, CDR2 FYEKMQ (reference sequence). The CDR3 totals 14 residues. The chain recombines TRBV13 with TRBJ2-1; D unresolved. This material consisted of blood, taken before dendritic cell vaccination. The clonotype was recovered from a human donor with glioblastoma. This chain's CDR3 is CASSLSDTYGEQFF. The CDR3 coding sequence is TGTGCCAGCAGCTTATCCGACACTTATGGTGAGCAGTTCTTC.